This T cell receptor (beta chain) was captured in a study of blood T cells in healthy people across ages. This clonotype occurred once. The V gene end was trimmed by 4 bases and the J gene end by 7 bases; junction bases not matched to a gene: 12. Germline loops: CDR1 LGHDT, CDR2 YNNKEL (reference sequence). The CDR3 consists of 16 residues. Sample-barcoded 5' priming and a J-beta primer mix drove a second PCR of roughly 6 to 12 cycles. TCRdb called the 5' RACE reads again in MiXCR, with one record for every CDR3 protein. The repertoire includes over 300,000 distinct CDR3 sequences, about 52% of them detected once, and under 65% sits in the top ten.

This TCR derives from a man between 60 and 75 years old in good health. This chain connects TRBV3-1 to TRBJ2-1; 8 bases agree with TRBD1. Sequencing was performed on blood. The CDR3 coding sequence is TGTGCCAGCAGCCCCCAGAGGGGGACAGGTTCAAATGAGCAGTTCTTC. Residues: CASSPQRGTGSNEQFF.